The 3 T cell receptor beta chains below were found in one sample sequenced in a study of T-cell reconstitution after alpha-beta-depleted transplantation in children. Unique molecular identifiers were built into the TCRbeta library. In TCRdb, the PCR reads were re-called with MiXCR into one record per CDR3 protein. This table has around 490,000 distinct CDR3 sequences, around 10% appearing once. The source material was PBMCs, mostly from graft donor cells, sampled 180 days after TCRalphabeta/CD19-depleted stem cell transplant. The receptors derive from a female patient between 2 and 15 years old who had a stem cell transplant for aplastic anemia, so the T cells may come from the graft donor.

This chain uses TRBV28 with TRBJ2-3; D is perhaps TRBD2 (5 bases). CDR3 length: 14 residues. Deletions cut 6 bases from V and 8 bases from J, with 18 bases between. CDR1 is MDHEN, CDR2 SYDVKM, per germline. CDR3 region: CASSPLVRAGTQYF. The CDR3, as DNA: TGTGCCAGCAGCCCCCTCGTGCGGGCCGGTACGCAGTATTTT.

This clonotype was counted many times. DNA for the CDR3: TGCAGTGCTACTGAAAAGGGACCTAACTATGGCTACACCTTC. Protein sequence: CSATEKGPNYGYTF. This chain connects TRBV20-1 to TRBJ1-2; D perhaps matches TRBD1 (5 bases). The CDR3 has 14 amino acids. Germline lookup yields CDR1 DFQATT and CDR2 SNEGSKA (reference sequence). V gave up 4 bases and J gave up 0 bases, with 12 bases separating them.

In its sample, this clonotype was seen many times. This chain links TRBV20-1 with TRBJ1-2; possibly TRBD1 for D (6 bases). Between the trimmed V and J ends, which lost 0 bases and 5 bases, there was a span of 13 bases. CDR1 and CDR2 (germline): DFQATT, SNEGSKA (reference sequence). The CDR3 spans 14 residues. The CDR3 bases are TGCAGTGCTAGAGATCGGACAGATCCTTATGGCTACACCTTC. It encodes CSARDRTDPYGYTF.